This is a list of T cell receptor beta chains from one sample in a study of somatic mutations in cytotoxic T cells in rheumatoid arthritis. TCRdb keeps only in-frame clones here, not all; method: immunoSEQ multiplex PCR. The data hold 14,000 or so clones, with over 60% observed a single time. What was sequenced was CD8+ T cells sorted from blood. Source of these receptors: an adult with rheumatoid arthritis. CDR3s include the opening cysteine and the closing phenylalanine or tryptophan. Fields, in order: CDR3 length, V gene, D gene, clone size, J gene, CDR3 protein, CDR3 DNA. D genes are given only for firm matches. Some rows have no size entry. The others give once, few or many, or a class for an expanded clone.

15	TRBV7-9	-	-	TRBJ2-1	CASSFSDSRYNEQFF	TGTGCCAGCAGCTTCTCGGACAGCCGCTACAATGAGCAGTTCTTC
15	TRBV27	TRBD2	-	TRBJ2-1	CASSPRLANVREQFF	TGTGCCAGCAGCCCCAGACTAGCCAACGTTAGGGAGCAGTTCTTC
16	TRBV21-1	-	-	TRBJ2-1	CASSKSGDREYNEQFF	TGTGCCAGCAGCAAATCTGGGGACAGGGAGTACAATGAGCAGTTCTTC
14	TRBV27	TRBD1	once	TRBJ2-7	CASSFGTGPYEQYF	TGTGCCAGCAGCTTCGGGACAGGTCCCTACGAGCAGTACTTC
15	TRBV7-9	-	-	TRBJ2-5	CASSLDAGNEETQYF	TGTGCCAGCAGCTTAGACGCGGGGAACGAAGAGACCCAGTACTTC
14	TRBV6-1	TRBD1	-	TRBJ1-1	CASSETGGRTEAFF	TGTGCCAGCAGTGAAACAGGGGGGAGGACTGAAGCTTTCTTT
16	TRBV7-8	TRBD1	once	TRBJ2-2	CASSLKQGASTGELFF	TGTGCCAGCAGCTTGAAACAGGGGGCTTCAACCGGGGAGCTGTTTTTT
16	TRBV5-6	TRBD1	few	TRBJ2-7	CASSAATGGVSYEQYF	TGTGCCAGCAGCGCGGCCACAGGGGGCGTGTCCTACGAGCAGTACTTC
15	TRBV30	TRBD1	few	TRBJ2-3	CAWRPGTGEADTQYF	TGTGCCTGGAGGCCAGGGACAGGGGAGGCAGATACGCAGTATTTT
15	TRBV6-5	-	-	TRBJ2-2	CASSYSMLAYGELFF	TGTGCCAGCAGTTACTCGATGCTAGCTTACGGGGAGCTGTTTTTT
14	TRBV30	TRBD1	-	TRBJ2-7	CAWRFGTGDYEQYF	TGTGCCTGGAGATTCGGGACAGGGGACTACGAGCAGTACTTC
15	TRBV6-1	-	-	TRBJ2-2	CASTLNPRSTGELFF	TGTGCCAGCACCCTAAACCCTAGATCCACCGGGGAGCTGTTTTTT
15	TRBV10-2	-	-	TRBJ2-1	CASSLEPTNGNEQFF	TGCGCCAGCAGTTTGGAGCCTACAAACGGGAATGAGCAGTTCTTC
14	TRBV29-1	-	-	TRBJ1-2	CSVEGGELDYGYTF	TGCAGCGTTGAAGGGGGGGAGTTGGACTATGGCTACACCTTC
15	TRBV11-2	TRBD2	-	TRBJ2-7	CASSATSGGPHEQYF	TGTGCCAGCAGCGCTACTAGCGGGGGTCCCCACGAGCAGTACTTC
14	TRBV30	TRBD2	-	TRBJ2-5	CAWSARGGEETQYF	TGTGCCTGGAGCGCTAGGGGAGGGGAAGAGACCCAGTACTTC
14	TRBV11-2	TRBD1	-	TRBJ2-7	CASSIPGQGYEQYF	TGTGCCAGCAGCATCCCGGGACAGGGCTACGAGCAGTACTTC
15	TRBV4-1	-	-	TRBJ2-7	CASSQDRQSSYEQYF	TGCGCCAGCAGCCAAGATAGACAGAGCTCCTACGAGCAGTACTTC
15	TRBV6-1	-	-	TRBJ1-6	CASSPGEALSSPLHF	TGTGCCAGCAGTCCGGGCGAGGCCCTGAGCTCACCCCTCCACTTT
17	TRBV28	TRBD1	-	TRBJ2-7	CASSLYFFGDSSYEQYF	TGTGCCAGCAGTTTATATTTTTTTGGGGACAGCTCCTACGAGCAGTACTTC
10	TRBV11-2	-	-	TRBJ2-7	CASSSVEQYF	TGTGCCAGCAGCTCGGTGGAGCAGTACTTC
14	TRBV9	-	-	TRBJ1-2	CASSMTGGWYGYTF	TGTGCCAGCAGCATGACCGGGGGATGGTATGGCTACACCTTC
14	TRBV6-1	-	-	TRBJ2-7	CASSTGTRGYEQYF	TGTGCCAGCAGCACCGGGACCCGAGGCTACGAGCAGTACTTC
17	TRBV7-2	-	once	TRBJ2-1	CASSFVAGPSSYNEQFF	TGTGCCAGCAGCTTCGTTGCGGGGCCAAGCTCCTACAATGAGCAGTTCTTC
11	TRBV5-6	-	few	TRBJ2-1	CASSGMNEQFF	TGTGCCAGCAGCGGAATGAATGAGCAGTTCTTC
13	TRBV29-1	-	-	TRBJ2-1	CSVKTESYNEQFF	TGCAGCGTTAAAACAGAGTCCTACAATGAGCAGTTCTTC
16	TRBV10-1	-	-	TRBJ2-3	CASSDGALFATDTQYF	TGCGCCAGCAGTGATGGGGCATTGTTCGCCACAGATACGCAGTATTTT
15	TRBV7-6	TRBD2	-	TRBJ2-7	CASSRSGGSSYEQYF	TGTGCCAGCAGCCGTAGCGGGGGAAGCTCCTACGAGCAGTACTTC
14	TRBV5-1	TRBD2	-	TRBJ2-7	CASTLGTNDYEQYF	TGCGCCAGTACCCTCGGGACTAACGACTACGAGCAGTACTTC
14	TRBV6-4	TRBD1	once	TRBJ2-3	CASSDGTGQDTQYF	TGTGCCAGCAGTGACGGGACAGGGCAAGATACGCAGTATTTT
14	TRBV2	-	-	TRBJ2-7	CASSGDASSYEQYF	TGTGCCAGCAGTGGGGACGCGTCCTCCTACGAGCAGTACTTC
18	TRBV30	-	-	TRBJ1-6	CAWTNLRDSGIYNSPLHF	TGTGCCTGGACCAACCTCCGAGACAGTGGGATCTATAATTCACCCCTCCACTTT
14	TRBV21-1	-	-	TRBJ1-5	CASSKEGNLQPQHF	TGTGCCAGCAGCAAGGAGGGGAACCTTCAGCCCCAGCATTTT
12	TRBV29-1	TRBD1	-	TRBJ1-2	CSVRQGADGYTF	TGCAGCGTCAGACAGGGGGCAGATGGCTACACCTTC
19	TRBV7-9	TRBD2	-	TRBJ2-3	CASSPRGLAGLTSTDTQYF	TGTGCCAGCAGCCCCCGGGGACTAGCGGGATTAACTAGCACAGATACGCAGTATTTT
16	TRBV5-1	TRBD2	-	TRBJ2-1	CASSLVGLAGGNEQFF	TGCGCCAGCAGCTTGGTTGGTCTAGCGGGGGGGAATGAGCAGTTCTTC
14	TRBV6-5	-	-	TRBJ2-1	CASSYGTPPTEQFF	TGTGCCAGCAGTTACGGGACACCACCGACAGAGCAGTTCTTC
15	TRBV15	TRBD2	medium-sized	TRBJ2-1	CATSKRGGLGNEQFF	TGTGCCACCAGCAAGCGGGGGGGCCTTGGTAATGAGCAGTTCTTC
14	TRBV7-9	-	-	TRBJ1-2	CASSLGGTIHGYTF	TGTGCCAGCAGCTTAGGCGGGACAATCCATGGCTACACCTTC
15	TRBV19	TRBD1	few	TRBJ1-6	CASSRTGGTDSPLHF	TGTGCCAGTAGTAGAACAGGGGGAACGGATTCACCCCTCCACTTT
15	TRBV4-2	TRBD1	few	TRBJ2-7	CASSQSLGQAYEQYF	TGTGCCAGCAGCCAGAGTTTAGGACAGGCCTACGAGCAGTACTTC
19	TRBV6-4	TRBD1	-	TRBJ1-1	CASNKTGQGLCHMNTEAFF	TGTGCCAGCAATAAAACGGGACAGGGCCTTTGCCATATGAACACTGAAGCTTTCTTT
14	TRBV5-1	-	-	TRBJ1-1	CASSPSWGSTEAFF	TGCGCCAGCAGCCCGAGTTGGGGGTCCACTGAAGCTTTCTTT